The next 29 T cell receptor beta chains were all read from a single sample in a study of T cell changes during pregnancy in multiple sclerosis (dated by TCRdb to the late 2010s). Libraries were constructed by the immunoSEQ multiplex PCR assay. TCRdb holds this immuneACCESS table with in-frame rearrangements only. Some clones are missing; in checked studies, unresolved V genes explain under half, and the rest has no known cause. The sample table lists roughly 30,000 clones, 85% to 95% of them with a count of one. Roughly 0.4% of the sample rests with the top ten. The sequenced sample was CD4+ T cells from peripheral blood mononuclear cells, obtained in the second trimester of pregnancy. The receptor set was obtained from a female donor with multiple sclerosis, enrolled in a pregnancy study.

The chain uses TRBV27 and TRBJ1-1, with 8 bases fitting TRBD1. The CDR3 runs to 15 residues. V shed 4 bases, J shed 4 bases, and the junction held 8 bases outside the gene matches. The germline V gene encodes CDR1 MNHEY and CDR2 SMNVEV (reference sequence). Here the CDR3 DNA reads TGTGCCAGCAGTTCGGCATGGACAGGGAGCACTGAAGCTTTCTTT. This translates into CASSSAWTGSTEAFF.

The CDR3 reads CSVVRQGDTEAFF. The DNA of the CDR3 is TGCAGCGTTGTTCGACAGGGAGACACTGAAGCTTTCTTT. The chain combines TRBV29-1 with TRBJ1-1; 7 bases fit TRBD1. V shed 4 bases, J shed 3 bases, and the junction held 5 bases outside the gene matches. Germline assignment: CDR1 SQVTM and CDR2 ANQGSEA. The CDR3 length is 13 residues.

The gene calls are TRBV7-8 and TRBJ1-2, with TRBD1 identical over 10 bases. The junction had 6 bases not matched to a gene; V was cut back by 5 bases and J by 6 bases. Germline V gives CDR1 SGHVS, CDR2 FQNEAQ. This CDR3 comprises 14 residues. CDR3 region: CASSLRQGADGYTF. The CDR3 nucleotides are TGTGCCAGCAGCCTACGACAGGGGGCGGATGGCTACACCTTC.

The chain links TRBV2 to TRBJ2-3; TRBD2 might be the D (5 bases). This CDR3 contains 14 residues. Germline V gene data show CDR1 as SNHLY and CDR2 as FYNNEI. Between the trimmed V and J ends, which lost 7 bases and 2 bases, there was a span of 13 bases. CDR3 residues: CASTPAGYTDTQYF. The CDR3 DNA is TGTGCCAGCACCCCGGCGGGTTACACAGATACGCAGTATTTT.

The CDR3 sequence: CASSSGSYEQFF. The CDR3 DNA follows: TGTGCCAGTAGTAGCGGGAGCTATGAGCAGTTCTTC. The V call is TRBV19, the J call TRBJ2-1, with 7 bases that match TRBD2. The germline CDR1 and CDR2 sequences are LNHDA and SQIVND (reference sequence). V trimming: 4 bases; J trimming: 8 bases; junction bases outside the gene matches: 2. CDR3 length: 12 amino acids.

This clone was detected a few times. The CDR3 is CATLIPTGHGLGGYTF. The DNA for the CDR3 is TGTGCCACCCTTATCCCCACGGGACACGGACTTGGTGGCTACACCTTC. The chain has TRBV28 and TRBJ1-2; possibly TRBD1 for D (6 bases). Trimming cost V 10 bases and J 7 bases, with 28 bases left between them. CDR1 is MDHEN, CDR2 SYDVKM, per germline. The CDR3 consists of 16 residues.

The chain recombines TRBV5-6 with TRBJ2-3; no clear D. CDR3 length: 14 amino acids. Germline CDR1 reads SGHDT; CDR2 reads YYEEEE. Trimming stripped 1 base from V and 2 bases from J, with 8 bases between. The DNA for the CDR3 is TGTGCCAGCAGCTTGAGACTGATCACAGATACGCAGTATTTT. Protein product: CASSLRLITDTQYF.

The chain carries TRBV7-9 and TRBJ2-6, with 8 nucleotides matching TRBD1. Trimming removed 5 bases from V and 4 bases from J; junction bases left unmatched: 10. The CDR3 extends over 17 amino acids. CDR1 and CDR2 from the germline V gene are SEHNR and FQNEAQ (reference sequence). CDR3 sequence (DNA): TGTGCCAGCAGCGGATTCCAGGGGGCCTCCGGGGCCAACGTCCTGACTTTC. It is translated as CASSGFQGASGANVLTF.

The rearrangement joins TRBV19 to TRBJ1-3, with D maybe TRBD1 (6 bases). The CDR3 is 14 residues long. Trimming took 6 bases from V and 4 from J, leaving 13 bases between them. The germline V gene encodes CDR1 LNHDA and CDR2 SQIVND (reference sequence). The CDR3 region is CASRETGLGNTIYF. The CDR3 bases are TGTGCCAGTAGGGAAACAGGGTTGGGAAACACCATATATTTT.

This chain links TRBV7-2 with TRBJ2-1; TRBD1 matches 7 bases. V dropped 5 bases and J dropped 12; count of bases not matched to a gene: 7. There are 12 residues in the CDR3. In germline, CDR1 is SGHTA, CDR2 FQGNSA. CDR3 nucleotide sequence: TGTGCCAGCAGCCCCAGGGGGAAACGGCAGTTCTTC. Protein: CASSPRGKRQFF.

The chain joins TRBV19 to TRBJ2-2; the match to TRBD2 covers 7 bases. In germline, CDR1 is LNHDA, CDR2 SQIVND (reference sequence). The CDR3 length is 14 residues. V was pared by 4 bases and J by 3 bases, with 2 bases of the junction left unmatched. The CDR3 region has the DNA TGTGCCAGTAGTACGGGAGGTGACACCGGGGAGCTGTTTTTT. Translating it yields CASSTGGDTGELFF.

V gene TRBV4-3 combines with J gene TRBJ2-3; D gene uncertain. This CDR3 spans 14 amino acids. Germline V gene lookup returns CDR1 LGHNA and CDR2 YSLEER. The ends were cut back, 0 bases at V and 5 bases at J, with 9 bases in the middle. CDR3 sequence: CASSQEIRLDTQYF. The CDR3 coding sequence is TGCGCCAGCAGCCAAGAAATCAGATTAGATACGCAGTATTTT.

The chain has TRBV2 and TRBJ2-1; D possibly corresponds to TRBD1 (6 bases). Between the trimmed V and J ends, which lost 5 bases and 10 bases, there was a span of 12 bases. CDR1 SNHLY and CDR2 FYNNEI come from the germline V gene. The CDR3 loop spans 12 amino acids. CDR3 protein: CASSTGQKEQFF. The CDR3, as DNA: TGTGCCAGCAGTACGGGACAAAAGGAGCAGTTCTTC.

The chain is built from TRBV27 and TRBJ1-1; 7 bases agree with TRBD1. Trimming at V came to 0 bases and at J to 7 bases, leaving 8 bases not matched to a gene. Per germline, CDR1 MNHEY and CDR2 SMNVEV (reference sequence). The CDR3 contains 15 residues. The CDR3 DNA follows: TGTGCCAGCAGTTTATCAAACAGGGGAGGAGGTGAAGCTTTCTTT. It encodes CASSLSNRGGGEAFF.

This rearrangement joins TRBV2 to TRBJ2-2; 14 bases are a match to TRBD2. The germline V gene encodes CDR1 SNHLY and CDR2 FYNNEI. The CDR3 length is 17 residues. Losses at the gene ends were 5 bases for V and 6 bases for J; bases not matched to a gene: 8. DNA for the CDR3: TGTGCCAGCAGTACGACTAGCGGGAGGGCCTATGCCGGGGAGCTGTTTTTT. Its translation: CASSTTSGRAYAGELFF.

The chain couples TRBV6-1 to TRBJ1-5; D remains ambiguous. From germline, CDR1 is MNHNS and CDR2 SASEGT. The CDR3 is 14 residues long. Trimming shortened V by 5 bases and J by 0 bases, and 8 bases separated the two germline ends. The CDR3 nucleotides read TGTGCCAGCAGTCCAGAAGTTAGCAATCAGCCCCAGCATTTT. The encoded protein is CASSPEVSNQPQHF.

The rearrangement joins TRBV4-3 to TRBJ2-1; D is undetermined. This CDR3 region has 14 residues. Germline V gene data show CDR1 as LGHNA and CDR2 as YSLEER. V was shortened by 1 base and J by 6 bases, with 10 bases between the two germline ends. The CDR3 loop reads CASSQGSVGNEQFF. CDR3 in DNA: TGCGCCAGCAGCCAAGGGAGTGTGGGCAATGAGCAGTTCTTC.

The rearrangement uses TRBV5-1 and TRBJ1-1; D might be TRBD1 (5 bases). Germline V gives CDR1 SGHRS, CDR2 YFSETQ. This CDR3 comprises 15 residues. Trimming pared 0 bases from V and 4 bases from J, leaving 13 bases between. The CDR3 DNA reads TGCGCCAGCAGCTTGGTTGGCCAGGGCATCACTGAAGCTTTCTTT. Its protein product is CASSLVGQGITEAFF.

J is TRBJ2-1 and V is TRBV4-3; TRBD2 agrees at 16 bases. Trimming removed 1 base from V and 4 bases from J; junction bases left unmatched: 16. The CDR3 consists of 22 residues. In germline, CDR1 is LGHNA, CDR2 YSLEER. The CDR3 is CASSQANPGLAGGTWVYNEQFF. The DNA of the CDR3 is TGCGCCAGCAGCCAAGCAAATCCGGGACTAGCGGGAGGGACGTGGGTTTACAATGAGCAGTTCTTC.

The V and J genes are TRBV5-1 and TRBJ2-1; possibly TRBD1 for D (5 bases). Germline assignment: CDR1 SGHRS and CDR2 YFSETQ. V lost 7 bases to trimming and J lost 5 bases, with 13 bases between them. This CDR3 region has 13 residues. The CDR3 loop is CASERTPNNEQFF. The CDR3 coding sequence is TGCGCCAGCGAACGGACACCCAACAATGAGCAGTTCTTC.

The V and J genes are TRBV4-1 and TRBJ1-3, with D hard to call. This CDR3 is 15 amino acids long. Trimming took off 1 base at V and 4 bases at J, with 11 bases between the two ends. Germline loops: CDR1 MGHRA, CDR2 YSYEKL. CDR3 amino acids: CASSQVTEIGNTIYF. CDR3 DNA: TGCGCCAGCAGCCAAGTCACAGAGATAGGAAACACCATATATTTT.

This CDR3 is CASSFRGRGNLGEAFF. CDR3 sequence (DNA): TGTGCCAGCAGTTTCAGGGGGCGCGGGAATCTAGGTGAAGCTTTCTTT. The V call is TRBV6-5, the J call TRBJ1-1, with 8 positions matching TRBD1. Per the germline V gene, CDR1 is MNHEY and CDR2 is SVGAGI. The CDR3 covers 16 residues. V shed 4 bases, J shed 7 bases, and the junction held 14 bases outside the gene matches.

This chain uses TRBV7-9 with TRBJ2-7; 16 nucleotides line up with TRBD2. V gave up 2 bases and J gave up 5 bases; unmatched junction bases: 9. Germline assignment: CDR1 SEHNR and CDR2 FQNEAQ (reference sequence). The CDR3 contains 18 residues. CDR3: CASSLRAGTSGRADEQYF. The CDR3 region has the DNA TGTGCCAGCAGCTTAAGGGCCGGGACTAGCGGGAGGGCGGACGAGCAGTACTTC. Complete variable domain (other parts from reference TRBV7-9 and TRBJ2-7): DTGVSQNPRHKITKRGQNVTFRCDPISEHNRLYWYRQTLGQGPEFLTYFQNEAQLEKSRLLSDRFSAERPKGSFSTLEIQRTEQGDSAMYLCASSLRAGTSGRADEQYFGPGTRLTVT.

This chain's CDR3 is CASSLARRTGAYEQYF. The CDR3 DNA reads as TGTGCCAGCAGCTTAGCCCGACGGACAGGGGCCTACGAGCAGTACTTC. The chain has TRBV7-2 and TRBJ2-7; 9 bases fit TRBD1. The CDR3 has 16 amino acids. The V gene end was trimmed by 0 bases and the J gene end by 2 bases; junction bases not matched to a gene: 5. Germline CDR1 SGHTA, CDR2 FQGNSA.

The rearrangement joins TRBV6-4 to TRBJ2-5; 11 bases fit TRBD2. Trimming cost V 3 bases and J 5 bases; bases outside gene matches: 8. The length of the CDR3 is 16 residues. CDR1 and CDR2 from the germline V gene are MRHNA and SNTAGT. This CDR3 is CASSENSGRAWETQYF. The CDR3 nucleotides read TGTGCCAGCAGTGAAAATAGCGGGAGGGCCTGGGAGACCCAGTACTTC.

The chain has TRBV7-7 and TRBJ2-1, with 7 nucleotides matching TRBD1. Germline loops: CDR1 SSHAT, CDR2 FNYEAQ (reference sequence). This CDR3 has 13 amino acids. V shed 4 bases, J shed 5 bases, and the junction held 2 bases outside the gene matches. CDR3 bases: TGTGCCAGCAGCTCAGACAGGGACAATGAGCAGTTCTTC. It codes for CASSSDRDNEQFF. Full variable domain (outside the CDR3, taken from reference TRBV7-7 and TRBJ2-1): GAGVSQSPRYKVTKRGQDVTLRCDPISSHATLYWYQQALGQGPEFLTYFNYEAQPDKSGLPSDRFSAERPEGSISTLTIQRTEQRDSAMYRCASSSDRDNEQFFGPGTRLTVL.

The chain recombines TRBV30 with TRBJ1-4; TRBD1 is a possible D gene (5 bases). With 2 bases removed from V and 8 bases from J, the gap between germline ends came to 18 bases. Per the germline V gene, CDR1 is GTSNPN and CDR2 is SVGIG (reference sequence). This CDR3 has 15 residues. The CDR3, as DNA: TGTGCCTGGAGTCCCGGCCGGGGGGGGAAAGAAAAACTGTTTTTT. Its protein product is CAWSPGRGGKEKLFF. Complete variable domain (other parts from reference TRBV30 and TRBJ1-4): SQTIHQWPATLVQPVGSPLSLECTVEGTSNPNLYWYRQAAGRGLQLLFYSVGIGQISSEVPQNLSASRPQDRQFILSSKKLLLSDSGFYLCAWSPGRGGKEKLFFGSGTQLSVL.

This chain connects TRBV15 to TRBJ2-3; TRBD1 is a possible D gene (5 bases). Germline V CDR1 and CDR2: LNHNV, YYDKDF (reference sequence). V shed 0 bases and J shed 1 base, with 11 bases lying between them. The CDR3 contains 16 residues. CDR3 loop: CATSRDQGIRTDTQYF. The CDR3 nucleotides are TGTGCCACCAGCAGAGATCAGGGCATTCGCACAGATACGCAGTATTTT.

This clone was detected only a few times. The CDR3 protein is CASRQRRTHYNEQFF. The DNA of the CDR3 is TGCGCCAGCAGACAGCGGAGAACCCACTACAATGAGCAGTTCTTC. V usage is TRBV23-1 and J usage is TRBJ2-1, with D perhaps matching TRBD2 (5 bases). TRBV23-1 is known as an ORF, though its function is uncertain. The CDR3 runs 15 residues. The V gene lost 6 bases and the J gene lost 3 bases, with 15 bases spanning the gap.